This T cell receptor (beta chain) stems from a study of cytotoxic CD8 clonotypes in ibrutinib-treated CLL. General study results and limits: Higher clonality was seen at ibrutinib response and a return toward baseline at progression.

The V gene's germline CDR1 is MNHEY and CDR2 SMNVEV (reference sequence). The CDR3 has 14 residues. Losses at the gene ends were 5 bases for V and 1 base for J; bases not matched to a gene: 2. In the case of this clone: Its target is not known.

Profiling relied on immunoSEQ multiplex PCR, and the TCRdb table lists in-frame clones only, not all of them. The table has roughly 42,000 clones, under 80% seen once; the top ten hold 20% to 25%. This chain connects TRBV27 to TRBJ2-1; 7 positions match TRBD2. Sequencing used PBMCs, obtained after 24 months of ibrutinib treatment. The receptor was isolated from a human donor with chronic lymphocytic leukemia. The DNA for the CDR3 is TGTGCCAGCAGTGCCGGGGGGTCCTACAATGAGCAGTTCTTC. Protein product: CASSAGGSYNEQFF.